Listed below are T cell receptor beta chains from one sample, sequenced in a study of PD-1 blockade in classical Hodgkin lymphoma. Libraries were prepared by immunoSEQ multiplex PCR; TCRdb keeps only in-frame clonotypes and omits some of them. The data hold about 20,000 clones, with around 80% observed a single time. The source material was peripheral blood mononuclear cells (PBMCs), sampled before the fourth cycle of nivolumab. The receptors were gathered from a human donor with classical Hodgkin lymphoma. The CDR3 runs from the conserved cysteine through the conserved F or W. The D gene is left open where the match is weak. The size entry is marked missing in some rows and otherwise reads once, few, many or a size class.

J: TRBJ1-6
V: TRBV5-1
D: -
size: -
CDR3: CASSLGGDGPPLHF
DNA: TGCGCCAGCAGCTTGGGAGGTGATGGTCCACCCCTCCACTTT

J: TRBJ1-4
V: TRBV5-1
D: -
size: few
CDR3: CASSSGHGQPEKLFF
DNA: TGCGCCAGCAGCTCAGGACACGGTCAACCTGAAAAACTGTTTTTT

J: TRBJ1-4
V: TRBV4-1
D: -
size: few
CDR3: CASSQVTGSTNEKLFF
DNA: TGCGCCAGCAGCCAAGTAACAGGGTCAACTAATGAAAAACTGTTTTTT

J: TRBJ1-5
V: TRBV27
D: -
size: -
CDR3: CASSLFQQGQPQHF
DNA: TGTGCCAGCAGTTTGTTCCAGCAAGGTCAGCCCCAGCATTTT

J: TRBJ2-7
V: TRBV10-2
D: TRBD1
size: once
CDR3: CASSGQGYEQYF
DNA: TGCGCCAGCAGTGGACAGGGGTACGAGCAGTACTTC

J: TRBJ1-2
V: TRBV14
D: -
size: -
CDR3: CASSPPEDRERTF
DNA: TGTGCCAGCAGCCCGCCCGAGGACCGCGAGCGAACCTTC

J: TRBJ2-5
V: TRBV7-9
D: TRBD1
size: -
CDR3: CASGRDRHQETQYF
DNA: TGTGCCAGCGGAAGGGACAGACACCAAGAGACCCAGTACTTC

J: TRBJ1-4
V: TRBV5-6
D: -
size: -
CDR3: CASSLAGEDEKLFF
DNA: TGTGCCAGCAGCTTGGCCGGGGAGGATGAAAAACTGTTTTTT

J: TRBJ2-5
V: TRBV30
D: TRBD1
size: -
CDR3: CAWNLPGQTKETQYF
DNA: TGTGCCTGGAACCTCCCGGGACAGACAAAAGAGACCCAGTACTTC

J: TRBJ2-1
V: TRBV18
D: TRBD2
size: -
CDR3: CASSPSWTSVQEQFF
DNA: TGTGCCAGCTCACCAAGTTGGACTAGCGTCCAGGAGCAGTTCTTC

J: TRBJ1-1
V: TRBV6-1
D: -
size: -
CDR3: CASSPGPWNTEAFF
DNA: TGTGCCAGCAGTCCGGGGCCATGGAACACTGAAGCTTTCTTT

J: TRBJ2-3
V: TRBV5-6
D: TRBD2
size: -
CDR3: CASIRSGAGGADTQYF
DNA: TGTGCCAGCATCCGGTCAGGAGCGGGGGGGGCAGATACGCAGTATTTT

J: TRBJ2-1
V: TRBV29-1
D: TRBD1
size: -
CDR3: CSVTTGTGAREQFF
DNA: TGCAGCGTAACGACCGGGACAGGGGCGAGAGAGCAGTTCTTC

J: TRBJ1-6
V: TRBV10-3
D: -
size: few
CDR3: CANEGPSPLHF
DNA: TGTGCCAACGAGGGGCCTTCACCCCTCCACTTT

J: TRBJ1-1
V: TRBV5-4
D: -
size: -
CDR3: CASSAGSTEAFF
DNA: TGTGCCAGCAGTGCAGGGTCCACTGAAGCTTTCTTT

J: TRBJ1-4
V: TRBV15
D: -
size: -
CDR3: CATSSLGAGNEKLFF
DNA: TGTGCCACCAGCAGCCTGGGAGCAGGTAATGAAAAACTGTTTTTT

J: TRBJ2-7
V: TRBV5-1
D: -
size: few
CDR3: CASSLDGAYEQYF
DNA: TGCGCCAGCAGCTTGGACGGAGCCTACGAGCAGTACTTC

J: TRBJ2-5
V: TRBV6-1
D: TRBD1
size: -
CDR3: CASSEWDRASQETQYF
DNA: TGTGCCAGCAGTGAATGGGACAGGGCTTCCCAAGAGACCCAGTACTTC

J: TRBJ1-2
V: TRBV19
D: -
size: -
CDR3: CASSLDGPDANYGYTF
DNA: TGTGCCAGTAGTTTGGACGGGCCCGACGCTAACTATGGCTACACCTTC

J: TRBJ1-1
V: TRBV7-2
D: -
size: -
CDR3: CASSLDLGEAFF
DNA: TGTGCCAGCAGCTTAGATCTCGGTGAAGCTTTCTTT

J: TRBJ1-6
V: TRBV2
D: TRBD1
size: -
CDR3: CASSGPGTANSPLHF
DNA: TGTGCCAGCAGTGGACCCGGGACAGCAAATTCACCCCTCCACTTT

J: TRBJ1-1
V: TRBV6-1
D: -
size: -
CDR3: CASRLRQEAFF
DNA: TGTGCCAGCCGGCTTAGACAAGAAGCTTTCTTT

J: TRBJ2-1
V: TRBV29-1
D: TRBD1
size: once
CDR3: CSVDGTGVRNEQFF
DNA: TGCAGCGTTGACGGGACAGGAGTACGCAATGAGCAGTTCTTC

J: TRBJ1-6
V: TRBV6-5
D: -
size: -
CDR3: CASSYSRESSPLHF
DNA: TGTGCCAGCAGTTACTCCAGGGAAAGTTCACCCCTCCACTTT

J: TRBJ1-1
V: TRBV19
D: -
size: medium-sized
CDR3: CASNRNMNTEAFF
DNA: TGTGCCAGTAACCGTAATATGAACACTGAAGCTTTCTTT

J: TRBJ2-7
V: TRBV4-3
D: -
size: -
CDR3: CASSQDSNYEQYF
DNA: TGCGCCAGCAGCCAAGATTCCAACTACGAGCAGTACTTC

J: TRBJ2-1
V: TRBV5-1
D: -
size: medium-sized
CDR3: CASSLDPVGSYNEQFF
DNA: TGCGCCAGCAGCTTGGATCCGGTAGGTTCCTACAATGAGCAGTTCTTC

J: TRBJ1-2
V: TRBV30
D: -
size: few
CDR3: CASHLGGTPAYTF
DNA: TGTGCCAGCCACCTTGGGGGGACCCCGGCCTACACCTTC

J: TRBJ1-2
V: TRBV5-1
D: -
size: few
CDR3: CASSLNSGIVDGYTF
DNA: TGCGCCAGCAGCTTAAACTCAGGGATTGTCGATGGCTACACCTTC

J: TRBJ1-5
V: TRBV4-1
D: -
size: -
CDR3: CASSNRAANQPQHF
DNA: TGCGCCAGCAGCAATAGGGCGGCCAATCAGCCCCAGCATTTT

J: TRBJ1-3
V: TRBV7-8
D: -
size: -
CDR3: CASSLVSRENTIYF
DNA: TGTGCCAGCAGCTTAGTGTCCCGGGAGAACACCATATATTTT

J: TRBJ2-1
V: TRBV7-2
D: -
size: -
CDR3: CASSLVGGLNEQFF
DNA: TGTGCCAGCAGCTTAGTGGGCGGGCTCAATGAGCAGTTCTTC

J: TRBJ2-7
V: TRBV7-3
D: TRBD1
size: once
CDR3: CASTTPQGADEQYF
DNA: TGTGCCAGCACCACCCCGCAGGGGGCGGACGAGCAGTACTTC

J: TRBJ2-1
V: TRBV6-1
D: -
size: -
CDR3: CASKSGLGAYNEQFF
DNA: TGTGCCAGCAAATCCGGACTTGGAGCCTACAATGAGCAGTTCTTC

J: TRBJ1-1
V: TRBV5-1
D: -
size: -
CDR3: CASSLAVGEAFF
DNA: TGCGCCAGCAGTTTGGCTGTTGGTGAAGCTTTCTTT

J: TRBJ1-2
V: TRBV5-1
D: -
size: medium-sized
CDR3: CASSLELGGNYGYTF
DNA: TGCGCCAGCAGCTTGGAACTCGGGGGCAACTATGGCTACACCTTC

J: TRBJ1-5
V: TRBV19
D: -
size: -
CDR3: CASRTTMGQPQHF
DNA: TGTGCCAGTCGGACGACTATGGGACAGCCCCAGCATTTT

J: TRBJ1-5
V: TRBV9
D: -
size: few
CDR3: CASSPVGGNQPQHF
DNA: TGTGCCAGCAGCCCAGTGGGGGGGAATCAGCCCCAGCATTTT

J: TRBJ2-7
V: TRBV11-3
D: TRBD2
size: -
CDR3: CASSLDRGGFPSYEQYF
DNA: TGTGCCAGCAGCTTAGATCGGGGGGGCTTCCCGTCCTACGAGCAGTACTTC

J: TRBJ2-1
V: TRBV7-2
D: -
size: few
CDR3: CASSLRAGTFYNEQFF
DNA: TGTGCCAGCAGCTTAAGGGCGGGGACTTTCTACAATGAGCAGTTCTTC

J: TRBJ1-3
V: TRBV6-5
D: -
size: -
CDR3: CATSRGPGNTIYF
DNA: TGTGCCACTTCCCGGGGCCCTGGAAACACCATATATTTT

J: TRBJ1-3
V: TRBV7-9
D: -
size: -
CDR3: CASSPMQLSGNTIYF
DNA: TGTGCCAGCAGCCCCATGCAGCTCTCTGGAAACACCATATATTTT

J: TRBJ2-1
V: TRBV19
D: -
size: few
CDR3: CASTASAGEREFF
DNA: TGTGCCAGTACCGCAAGCGCAGGGGAAAGGGAGTTCTTC

J: TRBJ1-1
V: TRBV18
D: -
size: -
CDR3: CASSPAQGKTEAFF
DNA: TGTGCCAGCTCACCGGCGCAGGGGAAAACTGAAGCTTTCTTT

J: TRBJ2-6
V: TRBV6-4
D: -
size: -
CDR3: CASSTPGRANVLTF
DNA: TGTGCCAGCAGTACTCCCGGGAGGGCCAACGTCCTGACTTTC

J: TRBJ2-5
V: TRBV6-1
D: -
size: -
CDR3: CASSRELESAQYF
DNA: TGTGCCAGCAGTAGGGAGCTAGAGAGTGCCCAGTACTTC

J: TRBJ1-2
V: TRBV19
D: -
size: few
CDR3: CASSIEVRLSGYTF
DNA: TGTGCCAGTAGTATCGAGGTTAGGCTTAGTGGCTACACCTTC

J: TRBJ2-1
V: TRBV30
D: -
size: -
CDR3: CAWSRGNEQFF
DNA: TGTGCCTGGAGTAGAGGGAATGAGCAGTTCTTC

J: TRBJ1-1
V: TRBV5-1
D: -
size: -
CDR3: CASSLDGGGTEAFF
DNA: TGCGCCAGCAGCTTGGATGGGGGAGGGACTGAAGCTTTCTTT